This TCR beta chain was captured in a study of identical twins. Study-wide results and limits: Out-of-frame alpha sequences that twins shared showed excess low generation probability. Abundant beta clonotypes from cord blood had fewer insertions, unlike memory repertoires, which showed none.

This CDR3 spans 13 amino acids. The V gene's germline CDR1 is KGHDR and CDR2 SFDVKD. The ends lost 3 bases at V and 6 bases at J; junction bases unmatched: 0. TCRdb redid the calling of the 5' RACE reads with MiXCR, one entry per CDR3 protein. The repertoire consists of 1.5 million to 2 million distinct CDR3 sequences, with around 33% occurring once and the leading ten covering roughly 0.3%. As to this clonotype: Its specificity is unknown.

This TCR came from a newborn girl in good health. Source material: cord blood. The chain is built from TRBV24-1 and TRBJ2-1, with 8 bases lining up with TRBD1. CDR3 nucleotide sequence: TGTGCCACCAGTGATGGACAGGGCAATGAGCAGTTCTTC. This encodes CATSDGQGNEQFF.